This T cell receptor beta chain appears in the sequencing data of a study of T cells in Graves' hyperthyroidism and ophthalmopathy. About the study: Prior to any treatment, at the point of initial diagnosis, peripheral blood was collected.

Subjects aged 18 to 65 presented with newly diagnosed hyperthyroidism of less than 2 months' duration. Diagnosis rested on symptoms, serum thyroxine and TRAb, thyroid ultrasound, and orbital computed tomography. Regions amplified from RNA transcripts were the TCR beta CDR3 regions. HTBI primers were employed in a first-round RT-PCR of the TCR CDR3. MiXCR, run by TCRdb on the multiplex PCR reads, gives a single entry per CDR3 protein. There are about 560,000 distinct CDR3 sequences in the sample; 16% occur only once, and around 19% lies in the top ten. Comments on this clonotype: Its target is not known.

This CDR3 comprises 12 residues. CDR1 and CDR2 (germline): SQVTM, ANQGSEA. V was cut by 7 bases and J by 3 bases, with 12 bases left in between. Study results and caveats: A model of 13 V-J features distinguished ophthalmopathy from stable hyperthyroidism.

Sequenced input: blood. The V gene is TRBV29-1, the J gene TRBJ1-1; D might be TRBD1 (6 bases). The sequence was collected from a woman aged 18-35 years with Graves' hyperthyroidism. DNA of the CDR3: TGCAGCGGGGGGCTGGGGGACACTGAAGCTTTCTTT. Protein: CSGGLGDTEAFF.